This TCR beta chain was identified in a study of T cells in Graves' hyperthyroidism and ophthalmopathy (dated by TCRdb to about 2019). Regarding the complete study: Peripheral blood samples were taken at the time of initial diagnosis, prior to any treatment. To identify TCR V-J signatures that set the groups apart, the researchers used a discovery cohort of about a hundred patients, made up of roughly 45 with Graves' ophthalmopathy and 57 with stable Graves' hyperthyroidism. Prospective prediction of ophthalmopathy was tested in an independent validation cohort consisting of roughly 19 hyperthyroidism patients and approximately 16 patients who later progressed to ophthalmopathy. The roughly 91 discovery patients were randomly split 7:3 into training and test sets. In roughly six Graves' hyperthyroidism patients, the study also compared T-cell repertoires from thyroid tissue with T-cell repertoires from blood. After sampling, hyperthyroidism patients received methimazole starting at 30 mg daily, and ophthalmopathy patients received high-dose intravenous methylprednisolone. The paper reports TCR Vbeta CDR3 sequencing of fewer than 150 peripheral blood samples: under 45 ophthalmopathy, under 80 hyperthyroidism and around 17 progressor patients. The full study reports these points: Sample size was not statistically predetermined, and blinding of investigators to group allocation was not performed. In cross-validation, a model built on a 13 V-J signature told ophthalmopathy apart from stable hyperthyroidism with 85% to 90% sensitivity and approximately 81% specificity, and in testing the same model reached 80%/75%. Most expanded thyroid clonotypes (frequency above 0.001) were also found in blood, which suggests that blood repertoires may mirror thyroid immune responses. During validation, the model predicted progression to ophthalmopathy a median of about 6.5 months ahead of onset, with around 71% sensitivity and roughly 72% specificity.

The cysteine opens and the phenylalanine closes a CDR3 of 16 amino acids. Only CDR3 DNA remains: 48 bases, in frame from the first base. Cut back by 2 bases and 4 bases, the V and J ends lie 18 bases apart. The germline V gene (reference sequence) supplies CDR1 DFQATT and CDR2 SNEGSKA. The TCR beta CDR3 regions were amplified from the RNA transcripts. For the first round of RT-PCR on the TCR CDR3, the HTBI primer set was used together with the Qiagen OneStep RT-PCR kit. Libraries were constructed in a second round of multiplex PCR, after which size selection and purification were performed. Libraries were sequenced paired-end with 100 bp reads on an Illumina HiSeq2000. The study's own analysis went as follows. Raw data were processed with SOAPnuke, discarding reads with adapters, uncalled bases, mean Phred below 15, or no exact constant-primer or identifier match. High-quality paired reads were merged with COPE v1.2.5, and unique nucleotide sequences were defined as clonotypes. MiTCR v1.1 was used to align the clonotypes against IMGT TRBV, TRBD and TRBJ reference segments. Analysis was restricted to V-J combinations with a frequency above 0.0001, which covered 98% to 99.2% of repertoires. The TCS score was defined as F50 (clonal expansion) divided by E x V (chaos), with BLOSUM62-based TCRdist calculated between CDR3 peptides within each V-J. Welch's t-statistics and random forest reduced 500 to 650 V-J features to 13, which were used in a naive Bayes classifier (R e1071). TCRdb reprocessed the public reads (quality trimming at Q25 with fastp, clone calling with MiXCR) and kept in-frame beta chains. Every distinct CDR3 protein forms one entry, paired with its most common genes and DNA. TCRdb, not the original authors, processed these V and J calls. This sample has 150,000 or so distinct CDR3 sequences in its table, and 22% of those were observed once. Around two thirds of the sample is held by the ten biggest clonotypes.

Hyperthyroidism patients were aged 18 to 65 years and newly diagnosed, with disease duration of less than 2 months. Patients with uncontrolled infections, other autoimmune diseases, pregnancy or lactation were excluded. Diagnoses were based on clinical symptoms, serum thyroxine and TRAb, thyroid ultrasound and orbital computed tomography. Blood from progressor patients was collected at the time of first diagnosis with hyperthyroidism, before any ophthalmopathy symptoms had appeared. PBMCs were isolated from about 9 ml of fresh peripheral blood by Ficoll-Paque density gradient centrifugation. Progressor patients were defined as those initially diagnosed with Graves' hyperthyroidism in whom ophthalmopathy developed during follow-up. Total RNA was extracted with Trizol reagent, and quality was checked on an Agilent 2100 Bioanalyzer. At least ten counts were recorded for this clonotype. The antigen this receptor binds is unknown. Base-call qualities are not available, and no considerably larger clone is one nucleotide away.

The sequence joins TRBV20-1 to TRBJ1-5, with the D segment identity uncertain. This sequence was found in a woman aged 45-60 years with Graves' hyperthyroidism that later progressed to Graves' ophthalmopathy. The specimen sequenced was blood. The CDR3 in this case is CSARSMGGVGNQPQHF. The base sequence is TGCAGTGCTAGATCTATGGGTGGGGTAGGAAATCAGCCCCAGCATTTT.